This T cell receptor (beta chain) comes out of a study of cytomegalovirus exposure and HLA in healthy donors. This clone was observed a single time. This table comes from immunoSEQ multiplex PCR, and its TCRdb copy is limited to in-frame clones, with some not included. The sample consists of 150,000 to 200,000 clones, about 90% of them appearing once. The CDR3 extends over 16 amino acids. The V gene's germline CDR1 is SGHTA and CDR2 FQGNSA. The germline V and J ends were trimmed by 5 bases and 6 bases, with 19 bases remaining between them. The sample was PBMCs. V usage is TRBV7-2 and J usage is TRBJ2-2, with D unresolved. This TCR came from a woman aged 18-29 years in good health and CMV-seropositive. The CDR3: CASSPQLIDRSGELFF. DNA for the CDR3: TGTGCCAGCAGCCCCCAACTAATTGATCGCTCCGGGGAGCTGTTTTTT.